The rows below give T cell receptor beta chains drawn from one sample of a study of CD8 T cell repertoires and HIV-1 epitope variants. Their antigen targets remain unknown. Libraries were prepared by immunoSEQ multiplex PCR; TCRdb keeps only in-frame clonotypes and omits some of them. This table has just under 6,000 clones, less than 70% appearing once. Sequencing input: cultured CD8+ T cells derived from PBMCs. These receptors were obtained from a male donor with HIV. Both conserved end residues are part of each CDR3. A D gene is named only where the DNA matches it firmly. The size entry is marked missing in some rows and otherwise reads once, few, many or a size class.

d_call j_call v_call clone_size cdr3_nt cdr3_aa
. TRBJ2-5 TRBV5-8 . TGTGCCAGCAGCTTGGAATGGGGTGTCCAAGAGACCCAGTACTTC CASSLEWGVQETQYF
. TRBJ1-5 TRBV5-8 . TGTGCCAGCAGCGGCGGCAGCAATCAGCCCCAGCATTTT CASSGGSNQPQHF
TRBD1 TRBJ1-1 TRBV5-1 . TGCGCCAGCAGCTCCGGGACAGGGGATGTAGCTTTCTTT CASSSGTGDVAFF
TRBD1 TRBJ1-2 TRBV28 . TGTGCCAGCAGTTCCGGACAGGGATGGGGCTACACCTTC CASSSGQGWGYTF
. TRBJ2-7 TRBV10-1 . TGCGCCAGCAGTCCGTCCAGACTAGGCTCCTACGAGCAGTACTTC CASSPSRLGSYEQYF
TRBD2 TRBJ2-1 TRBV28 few TGTGCCAGCAGTTCCACCCTCCAGCGGGAGGGGACCACCTACAATGAGCAGTTCTTC CASSSTLQREGTTYNEQFF
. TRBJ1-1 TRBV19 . TGTGCCAGTAGGTACGGGAACACTGAAGCTTTCTTT CASRYGNTEAFF
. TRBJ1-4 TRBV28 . TGTGCCAGCAACGGGGAGACCCCTGAAAAACTGTTTTTT CASNGETPEKLFF
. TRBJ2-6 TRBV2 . TGTGCCGAATTTAACCGGGGGGCCAACGTCCTGACTTTC CAEFNRGANVLTF
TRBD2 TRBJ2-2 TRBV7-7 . TGTGCTAGCAGCCCGAGGGGAGGGCCGGGGACCGGGGAGCTGTTTTTT CASSPRGGPGTGELFF
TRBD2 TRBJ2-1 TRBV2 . TGTGCCAGCAGTGGGCGACTAGCGGGAGGATACCACAATGAGCAGTTCTTC CASSGRLAGGYHNEQFF
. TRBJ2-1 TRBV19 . TGTGCCAGTAGTATAGAACTGGGGTACAATGAGCAGTTCTTC CASSIELGYNEQFF
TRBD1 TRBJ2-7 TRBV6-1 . TGTGCCAGCAGTGACCCAACTTGGACAGGGTCCCACGAGCAGTACTTC CASSDPTWTGSHEQYF
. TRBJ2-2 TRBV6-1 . TGTGCCAGCTCGCAGGGGACCGGGGAGCTGTTTTTT CASSQGTGELFF
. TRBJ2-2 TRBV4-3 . TGCGCCAGCAGCCAAGATGTGGGATCCACCGGGGAGCTGTTTTTT CASSQDVGSTGELFF
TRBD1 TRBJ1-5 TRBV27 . TGTGCCAGCAGCGACAGGGGAAACAATCAGCCCCAGCATTTT CASSDRGNNQPQHF
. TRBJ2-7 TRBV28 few TGTGCCAGCAGTTCAGACTCCTACGAGCAGTACTTC CASSSDSYEQYF
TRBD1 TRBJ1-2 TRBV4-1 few TGCGCCAGCAGCCAAGATCCGCAGGGGGCGCAAAGCTATGGCTACACCTTC CASSQDPQGAQSYGYTF